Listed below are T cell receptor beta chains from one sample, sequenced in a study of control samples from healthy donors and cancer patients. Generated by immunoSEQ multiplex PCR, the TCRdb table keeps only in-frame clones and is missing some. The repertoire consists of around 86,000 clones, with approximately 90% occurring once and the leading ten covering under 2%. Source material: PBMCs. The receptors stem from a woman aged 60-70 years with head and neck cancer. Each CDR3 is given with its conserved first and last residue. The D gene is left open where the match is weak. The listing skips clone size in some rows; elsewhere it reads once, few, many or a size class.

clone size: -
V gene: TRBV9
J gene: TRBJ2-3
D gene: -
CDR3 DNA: TGTGCCAGCAGCAAAGAGGTCTCTACAGATACGCAGTATTTT
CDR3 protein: CASSKEVSTDTQYF

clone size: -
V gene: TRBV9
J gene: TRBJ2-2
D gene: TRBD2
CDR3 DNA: TGTGCCAGCAACTCTCTAGCGGGATCTTTGGTTGGGGAGCTGTTTTTT
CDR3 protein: CASNSLAGSLVGELFF

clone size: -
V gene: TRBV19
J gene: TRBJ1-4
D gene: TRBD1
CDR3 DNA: TGTGCCAGTAGTATAGCGATCGGGACAGGGGGCCCAAATGAAAAACTGTTTTTT
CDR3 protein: CASSIAIGTGGPNEKLFF

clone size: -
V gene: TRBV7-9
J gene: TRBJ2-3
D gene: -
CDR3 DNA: TGTGCCAGCAGCTCCGGGACTCTGGGAGATACGCAGTATTTT
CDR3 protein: CASSSGTLGDTQYF

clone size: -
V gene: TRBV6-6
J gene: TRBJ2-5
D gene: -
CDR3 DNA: TGTGCCAGCTCGAAGGACGGCAACCAAGAGACCCAGTACTTC
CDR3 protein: CASSKDGNQETQYF

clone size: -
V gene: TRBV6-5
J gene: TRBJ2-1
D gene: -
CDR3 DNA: TGTGCCAGCACTCAAGGGGACTACAATGAGCAGTTCTTC
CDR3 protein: CASTQGDYNEQFF

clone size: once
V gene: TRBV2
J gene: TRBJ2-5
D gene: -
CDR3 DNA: TGTGCCAGCAGTGCCGCTAAAGAGACCCAGTACTTC
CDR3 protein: CASSAAKETQYF

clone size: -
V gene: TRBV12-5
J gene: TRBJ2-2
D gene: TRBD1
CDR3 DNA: TGTGCTAGTGGTCAAACGGGACAGGGCGACACCGGGGAGCTGTTTTTT
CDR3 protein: CASGQTGQGDTGELFF

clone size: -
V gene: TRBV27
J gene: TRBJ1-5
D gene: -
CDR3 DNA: TGTGCCAGCAGTTTAAAGGTCGGCAATCAGCCCCAGCATTTT
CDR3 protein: CASSLKVGNQPQHF

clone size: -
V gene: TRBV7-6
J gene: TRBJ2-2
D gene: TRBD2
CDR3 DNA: TGTGCCAGCAGCTCCCCAGCGGGAGTTAGCACCGGGGAGCTGTTTTTT
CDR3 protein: CASSSPAGVSTGELFF

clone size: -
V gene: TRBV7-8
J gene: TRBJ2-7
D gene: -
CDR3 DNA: TGTGCCAGCAGCCCTGGACCGGCCTCCTACGAGCAGTACTTC
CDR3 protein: CASSPGPASYEQYF

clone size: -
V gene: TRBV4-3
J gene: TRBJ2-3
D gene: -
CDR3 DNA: TGCGCCAGCAGCCAAGAGTTAGCGGCTAACACAGATACGCAGTATTTT
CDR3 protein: CASSQELAANTDTQYF

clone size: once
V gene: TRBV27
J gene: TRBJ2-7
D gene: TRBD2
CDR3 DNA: TGTGCCAGCAGGCCTACTAGCGGGACCTACGAGCAGTACTTC
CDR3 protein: CASRPTSGTYEQYF

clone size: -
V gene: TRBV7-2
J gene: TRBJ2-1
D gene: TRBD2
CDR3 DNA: TGTGCCAGCATAACGGGACTAGCGGGAGGCTCCTACAATGAGCAGTTCTTC
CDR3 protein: CASITGLAGGSYNEQFF

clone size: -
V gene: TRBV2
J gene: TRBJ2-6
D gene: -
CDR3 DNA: TGTGCCAGCAGTCAGGGGCTCCCGTACTCTGGGGCCAACGTCCTGACTTTC
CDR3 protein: CASSQGLPYSGANVLTF

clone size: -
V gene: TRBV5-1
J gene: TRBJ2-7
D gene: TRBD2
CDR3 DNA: TGCGCCAGCAGCTTCCCAGTAGCGGGAGGGCCTGGTGAGCAGTACTTC
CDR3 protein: CASSFPVAGGPGEQYF